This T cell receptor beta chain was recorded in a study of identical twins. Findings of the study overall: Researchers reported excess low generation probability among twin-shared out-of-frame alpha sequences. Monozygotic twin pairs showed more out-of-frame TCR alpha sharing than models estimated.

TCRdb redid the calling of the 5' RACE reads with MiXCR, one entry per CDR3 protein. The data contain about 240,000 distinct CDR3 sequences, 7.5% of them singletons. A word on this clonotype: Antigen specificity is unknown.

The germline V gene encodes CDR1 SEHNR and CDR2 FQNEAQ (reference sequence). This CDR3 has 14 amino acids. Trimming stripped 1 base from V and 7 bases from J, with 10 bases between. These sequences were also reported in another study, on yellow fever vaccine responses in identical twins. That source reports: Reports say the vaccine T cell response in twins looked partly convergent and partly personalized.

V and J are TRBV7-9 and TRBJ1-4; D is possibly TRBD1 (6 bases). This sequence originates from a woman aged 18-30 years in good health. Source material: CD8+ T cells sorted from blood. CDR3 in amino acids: CASSLEGQPEKLFF. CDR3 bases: TGTGCCAGCAGCTTAGAAGGACAGCCTGAAAAACTGTTTTTT.